This entry lists 17 T cell receptor beta chains sequenced from one sample in a study of blood T cell repertoires in COVID-19. Produced via immunoSEQ multiplex PCR; TCRdb's table is partial and in-frame only. Here the sample spans some 250,000 clones, around 88% being singletons. The sample consisted of PBMCs or T cells enriched from blood (not recorded which). The source of these receptors is a woman aged 40 to 50 with acute COVID-19.

This chain connects TRBV11-2 to TRBJ2-3; 12 bases agree with TRBD2. The CDR3 consists of 17 residues. Germline V gene sequence: CDR1 SGHAT, CDR2 FQNNGV. Trimming at V came to 1 base and at J to 5 bases, leaving 7 bases not matched to a gene. The DNA of the CDR3 is TGTGCCAGCAGCTTAGGGACTAGCGGGATTTTCCTAGATACGCAGTATTTT. This codes for CASSLGTSGIFLDTQYF. Using reference TRBV11-2 and TRBJ2-3 for the parts outside the CDR3, the full variable domain is EAGVAQSPRYKIIEKRQSVAFWCNPISGHATLYWYQQILGQGPKLLIQFQNNGVVDDSQLPKDRFSAERLKGVDSTLKIQPAKLEDSAVYLCASSLGTSGIFLDTQYFGPGTRLTVL.

The chain links TRBV5-4 to TRBJ1-2, with TRBD1 as a possible D gene (5 bases). Germline-derived CDR1 and CDR2 are SGHNT and YYREEE (reference sequence). The CDR3 runs to 12 residues. The V end was cut by 2 bases, the J end by 5 bases, with 7 bases between. The CDR3 spells CASSFDSYGYTF. The CDR3 nucleotides are TGTGCCAGCAGCTTCGACAGTTATGGCTACACCTTC.

In regard to this clone: This specimen includes other DNA sequences encoding the same CDR3. CDR3 in amino acids: CASSWGLAEQETQYF. In DNA, the CDR3 is TGCGCCAGCAGCTGGGGGCTAGCAGAACAAGAGACCCAGTACTTC. The V call is TRBV5-1, the J call TRBJ2-5; a weak D match, TRBD1 (6 bases). Trimming stripped 3 bases from V and 2 bases from J, with 14 bases between. The germline V gene has CDR1 SGHRS and CDR2 YFSETQ. The CDR3 has 15 amino acids.

The genes are TRBV2 and TRBJ2-5, with D possibly being TRBD2 (5 bases). The germline V gene encodes CDR1 SNHLY and CDR2 FYNNEI. V gave up 5 bases and J gave up 5 bases, with 15 bases separating them. This CDR3 has 14 residues. CDR3 bases: TGTGCCAGCAGTTTCGGACTGCCGGGGGAGACCCAGTACTTC. This translates into CASSFGLPGETQYF.

The rearrangement uses TRBV19 and TRBJ1-3; the match to TRBD1 covers 8 bases. Germline V CDR1 and CDR2: LNHDA, SQIVND (reference sequence). V trimming: 7 bases; J trimming: 5 bases; junction bases outside the gene matches: 4. CDR3 length equals 13 residues. The CDR3 is CASTRQGRNTIYF. The CDR3 coding sequence is TGTGCCAGTACGAGACAGGGGAGAAACACCATATATTTT.

There are many counts of this clone. This chain joins TRBV11-2 and TRBJ2-2; 9 bases agree with TRBD1. Germline loops: CDR1 SGHAT, CDR2 FQNNGV. This CDR3 region has 14 residues. With V trimmed by 6 bases and J by 9 bases, 8 bases remained unmatched. CDR3 amino acids: CASSYGQGQRELFF. The CDR3 DNA follows: TGTGCCAGCAGTTATGGACAGGGGCAAAGGGAGCTGTTTTTT.

V and J are TRBV4-1 and TRBJ2-7, with D possibly TRBD1 on 6 matching bases. This CDR3 spans 15 amino acids. CDR1 and CDR2 from the germline V gene are MGHRA and YSYEKL. V was cut by 1 base and J by 5 bases, with 15 bases left in between. In nucleotides, the CDR3 is TGCGCCAGCAGCCAAGTTGGGACAAGTATGGACGAGCAGTACTTC. It translates to CASSQVGTSMDEQYF.

The V and J genes are TRBV7-9 and TRBJ2-5; 9 bases fit TRBD1. The CDR3 is 15 amino acids. V shed 4 bases, J shed 5 bases, and the junction held 8 bases outside the gene matches. Germline values: CDR1 SEHNR, CDR2 FQNEAQ (reference sequence). CDR3 bases: TGTGCCAGCAGCTCAGGACAGGGGCGTTGGGAGACCCAGTACTTC. Translating it yields CASSSGQGRWETQYF.

V gene TRBV27 combines with J gene TRBJ2-7; possibly TRBD2 for D (5 bases). The CDR3 covers 15 residues. Trimming shortened V by 2 bases and J by 0 bases, and 11 bases separated the two germline ends. Looked up from germline, CDR1 is MNHEY and CDR2 is SMNVEV (reference sequence). CDR3 DNA sequence: TGTGCCAGCAGTTTAGGACTTCCAATCTCCTACGAGCAGTACTTC. Encoded protein: CASSLGLPISYEQYF.

The chain has TRBV7-8 and TRBJ2-7; D is unresolved. Germline values: CDR1 SGHVS, CDR2 FQNEAQ. This CDR3 spans 13 amino acids. V dropped 2 bases and J dropped 5 bases, with 10 bases sitting between them. The CDR3 sequence: CASSLNRPHEQYF. CDR3 coding DNA: TGTGCCAGCAGCTTAAACAGACCTCACGAGCAGTACTTC.

V is TRBV7-2 and J is TRBJ1-2; D unresolved. CDR1 is SGHTA, CDR2 FQGNSA, per germline. The CDR3 loop spans 13 amino acids. Trimming pared 5 bases from V and 5 bases from J, leaving 12 bases between. The CDR3 DNA reads TGTGCCAGCAGCCCTCGAAGGGAGTATGGCTACACCTTC. Its translation is CASSPRREYGYTF.

V and J are TRBV6-6 and TRBJ2-4; 7 bases line up with TRBD1. Germline CDR1 reads MNHNY; CDR2 reads SVGAGI (reference sequence). Unmatched junction bases numbered 7, after V lost 7 bases and J lost 1 base. This CDR3 comprises 15 residues. CDR3 loop: CASKGTAAAKNIQYF. The CDR3 DNA follows: TGTGCCAGCAAAGGGACAGCCGCGGCCAAAAACATTCAGTACTTC.

The chain couples TRBV19 to TRBJ1-1, with D unclear. The CDR3 totals 14 residues. With 5 bases removed from V and 3 bases from J, the gap between germline ends came to 13 bases. Germline values: CDR1 LNHDA, CDR2 SQIVND (reference sequence). The CDR3, as DNA: TGTGCCAGTAGTGCCACAGACGGCTACACTGAAGCTTTCTTT. It is translated as CASSATDGYTEAFF.

The chain recombines TRBV11-2 with TRBJ2-3; 11 nucleotides line up with TRBD2. The V gene's germline CDR1 is SGHAT and CDR2 FQNNGV. The ends lost 10 bases at V and 0 bases at J; junction bases unmatched: 9. CDR3 length: 16 amino acids. The CDR3 here is CATKLAGVASTDTQYF. The CDR3 DNA reads as TGTGCCACGAAACTAGCGGGAGTGGCGAGCACAGATACGCAGTATTTT. The entire variable domain, with the rest obtained from reference TRBV11-2 and TRBJ2-3, is as follows: EAGVAQSPRYKIIEKRQSVAFWCNPISGHATLYWYQQILGQGPKLLIQFQNNGVVDDSQLPKDRFSAERLKGVDSTLKIQPAKLEDSAVYLCATKLAGVASTDTQYFGPGTRLTVL.

This clone was counted between two and nine times. This chain uses TRBV6-2 or TRBV6-3 with TRBJ2-7; D remains unclear. CDR3 length equals 14 residues. The germline CDR1 and CDR2 sequences are MNHEY and SVGEGT. Between the trimmed V and J ends, which lost 4 bases and 4 bases, there was a span of 14 bases. CDR3 protein: CASSSLTVSYEQYF. The DNA for the CDR3 is TGTGCCAGCAGTTCGCTAACAGTATCTTACGAGCAGTACTTC.

Comments on this clone: Other DNA sequences in this sample translate to the same CDR3. The rearrangement links TRBV9 to TRBJ1-2; D is perhaps TRBD1 (5 bases). CDR3 length equals 14 residues. The V gene's germline CDR1 is SGDLS and CDR2 YYNGEE. V lost 0 bases and J 5 bases, leaving 11 bases between the germline ends. The CDR3 sequence is CASSVGGGSYGYTF. The CDR3 coding sequence is TGTGCCAGCAGCGTAGGGGGCGGCTCATATGGCTACACCTTC.

This clone came up a few times. V is TRBV7-2 and J is TRBJ2-7; 11 bases line up with TRBD2. The trim removed 1 base at V and 5 bases at J, leaving 4 bases unmatched. Germline V gene lookup returns CDR1 SGHTA and CDR2 FQGNSA. The CDR3 is 15 amino acids. In DNA, the CDR3 is TGTGCCAGCAGCTTAGTGACTAGCGGGACGGACGAGCAGTACTTC. This encodes CASSLVTSGTDEQYF.